This T cell receptor (beta chain) was sequenced during a study of blood T cell repertoires in COVID-19. Trimming took off 1 base at V and 4 bases at J, with 10 bases between the two ends. Germline V lookup: CDR1 SQVTM, CDR2 ANQGSEA. The CDR3 extends over 13 amino acids. Repertoires were generated with immunoSEQ multiplex PCR, while TCRdb's copy carries only in-frame clones and drops some. The sample carries tens of thousands of clones, 79% recorded once. A remark on this clone: Other DNA sequences in the sample encode the same CDR3.

The material sequenced was peripheral blood. The chain combines TRBV29-1 with TRBJ2-5, with D perhaps matching TRBD2 (6 bases). The TCR comes from a man between 60 and 70 years old with active or convalescent COVID-19. CDR3 loop: CSVEVGGGETQYF. In DNA form, the CDR3 reads TGCAGCGTTGAAGTGGGGGGAGGAGAGACCCAGTACTTC.